This record covers a single T cell receptor beta chain. Its target is unknown. Data came from immunoSEQ multiplex PCR; TCRdb stores just in-frame clones and leaves some out. This sample has about 10,000 clones, with around 86% found just once. This CDR3 has 18 amino acids. Trimming removed 2 bases from V and 4 bases from J; junction bases left unmatched: 15. Per the germline V gene, CDR1 is SGHVS and CDR2 is FQNEAQ. This sample stems from a study of T cell clonotyping in hematopoietic cell transplantation. About the study: Recipients' pretransplant samples followed cytoreduction.

Study-level points and caveats: No sorting was done, leaving CD4 and CD8 contributions mixed.

Indicated time point: recipient sample about 28 days before transplant, after cytoreduction. The TCR was taken from a woman aged 45-65 years with chronic myeloid leukemia. Some clones in this sample may be carry-over from other donors' samples. This chain connects TRBV7-8 to TRBJ2-5; 8 bases agree with TRBD2. Here the sequenced sample was peripheral blood mononuclear cells, taken before stem cell transplant. The CDR3: CASSLWKREFDFRETQYF. CDR3 nucleotides: TGTGCCAGCAGCTTATGGAAGCGGGAGTTCGATTTTCGAGAGACCCAGTACTTC.